Below, 5 T cell receptor beta chains from the same sample are listed, as sequenced in a study of blood T cells in healthy people across ages. A sample-barcoded 5' primer and a J-beta primer mix were used in a second PCR of roughly 6 to 11 cycles. TCRdb re-called the 5' RACE reads with MiXCR, one entry per CDR3 protein. The sample consists of roughly 790,000 distinct CDR3 sequences, roughly 45% of them appearing once. The sequenced sample consisted of blood. Receptors originate from a woman in her sixties or seventies in good health.

CDR3 amino acids: CSAQTHTQYF. The CDR3 DNA follows: TGCAGTGCCCAGACACATACGCAGTATTTT. The gene calls are TRBV20-1 and TRBJ2-3; D is unclear. V was cut by 6 bases and J by 7 bases, with 8 bases left in between. Germline CDR1 is DFQATT and CDR2 is SNEGSKA (reference sequence). The CDR3 is 10 residues long.

This chain uses TRBV7-2 with TRBJ2-7; TRBD2 aligns across 8 bases. Trimming at V came to 5 bases and at J to 5 bases, leaving 11 bases not matched to a gene. The CDR3 is made up of 15 amino acids. Germline assignment: CDR1 SGHTA and CDR2 FQGNSA. The DNA for the CDR3 is TGTGCCAGCAGCCCCTGGACTAGCTCCCCGAACGAGCAGTACTTC. Translation: CASSPWTSSPNEQYF. Combining the CDR3 with reference TRBV7-2 and TRBJ2-7 gives the whole variable domain GAGVSQSPSNKVTEKGKDVELRCDPISGHTALYWYRQSLGQGLEFLIYFQGNSAPDKSGLPSDRFSAERTGGSVSTLTIQRTQQEDSAVYLCASSPWTSSPNEQYFGPGTRLTVT.

In nucleotides, the CDR3 is TGCAGTGCGGGCGTCGGACCGTTCTCCTACGAGCAGTACTTC. This gives the protein CSAGVGPFSYEQYF. The V gene is TRBV20-1, the J gene TRBJ2-7; D uncertain. Germline V gene data show CDR1 as DFQATT and CDR2 as SNEGSKA (reference sequence). Deletions cut 6 bases from V and 0 bases from J, with 15 bases between. This CDR3 spans 14 amino acids.

The rearrangement joins TRBV20-1 to TRBJ2-1, with D possibly matching TRBD1 (5 bases). CDR3 size: 10 residues. Germline CDR1 is DFQATT and CDR2 is SNEGSKA (reference sequence). V lost 8 bases, J lost 9 bases, and 11 bases lay in between. In DNA, the CDR3 is TGCAGTACAAAGACAGCTGAGCAGTTCTTC. This sequence encodes CSTKTAEQFF.

The chain carries TRBV10-3 and TRBJ2-1; D may be TRBD2 (6 bases). Germline assignment: CDR1 ENHRY and CDR2 SYGVKD. This CDR3 has 14 residues. V was clipped by 2 bases and J by 9 bases, with 14 bases between them. CDR3 in DNA: TGTGCCATCAGTGAGATGGGGACTGCGAGTGAGCAGTTCTTC. Protein sequence: CAISEMGTASEQFF.